This note documents a single T cell receptor (beta chain) sequence. This specimen belongs to a study of cytomegalovirus exposure and HLA in healthy donors. The CDR3 covers 14 residues. Trimming cost V 5 bases and J 4 bases; bases outside gene matches: 5. Germline loops: CDR1 MDHEN, CDR2 SYDVKM. 13 Jbeta primers and 60 Vbeta primers were used for the PCR. Here immunoSEQ multiplex PCR was the method, and the copy in TCRdb shows in-frame clones only, minus some. The sample includes fewer than 130,000 clones, around 70% seen only once; the top ten take approximately 10%. The receptor was derived from a man aged 40-50 years in good health and CMV-seropositive. Sequencing was carried out using PBMCs. The J gene is TRBJ2-7, the V gene TRBV28, with 10 bases aligning to TRBD2. DNA of the CDR3: TGTGCCAGCAGTGCTAGCGGGAGATCGTACGAGCAGTACTTC. Translated, it gives CASSASGRSYEQYF.